This T cell receptor (beta chain) appears in the sequencing data of a study of blood T cell repertoires in COVID-19. Study overall: From the United States, Italy and Spain came samples of acute and convalescent COVID-19. PBMCs, B-cell-depleted T cells, or T cells were the source of the cDNA or gDNA that made up the material.

The CDR3 runs to 17 residues. The germline V gene encodes CDR1 MNHEY and CDR2 SVGEGT. The V gene end was trimmed by 2 bases and the J gene end by 4 bases; junction bases not matched to a gene: 11. Repertoires were generated with immunoSEQ multiplex PCR, while TCRdb's copy carries only in-frame clones and drops some. The table lists fewer than 400,000 clones, 85% to 90% of them singletons, with 1.7% in the top ten. Everyone who took part was about 18 to 89 years old, and they came from 24 US areas. This chain links TRBV6-2 or TRBV6-3 with TRBJ1-5; 7 positions match TRBD1. The receptor was isolated from a woman aged 25 to 39 who had recovered from COVID-19. Sequenced sample: PBMCs or T cells enriched from blood (not recorded which). The CDR3 sequence: CASSYGFYGTANQPQHF. In DNA, the CDR3 is TGTGCCAGCAGTTACGGTTTCTACGGGACAGCTAATCAGCCCCAGCATTTT.